The clone carrying this T cell receptor (beta chain) was seen only a few times. Its target is unknown. These data belong to a study of early T cells in non-severe SARS-CoV-2 infection. Overall study context: Whole-blood bulk RNA, unsorted, was sequenced, and chains were unpaired.

Regarding the study as a whole: The VDJdb matching leaned toward anti-spike CD8 responses and overlooked private and CD4 specificities.

Attachment of unique molecular identifiers to individual cDNA molecules was performed. TCRdb independently ran MiXCR on the 5' RACE reads; one entry per CDR3 protein. Here the sample spans about 80,000 distinct CDR3 sequences, around an eighth being singletons. V lost 1 base to trimming and J lost 5 bases, with 2 bases between them. Germline V lookup: CDR1 SQVTM, CDR2 ANQGSEA. The CDR3 totals 10 residues. This TCR came from an adult who was a healthcare worker with PCR-confirmed SARS-CoV-2 infection or an uninfected control (not recorded which). J is TRBJ1-1 and V is TRBV29-1, with D unclear. Material for sequencing was whole blood. The CDR3 DNA sequence: TGCAGCGTTGAAGGAACTGAAGCTTTCTTT. Translated, it gives CSVEGTEAFF.